The TCR beta chain described here comes from a study of cytomegalovirus exposure and HLA in healthy donors. Study-wide background: Earlier, 150 million to 200 million T cells were analyzed, and 95 million to 140 million unique TCR beta sequences were found among them.

13 Jbeta primers and 60 Vbeta primers were used for the PCR. Method: immunoSEQ multiplex PCR; TCRdb's copy keeps in-frame clones and lacks some. The repertoire has fewer than 150,000 clones, 80% of them found once; the top ten carry about 6.5%. This clone has just one count. What it binds is not known. Regarding the study as a whole: Later analysis identified several of the most significant clusters that appeared linked to common viral pathogens. Being indistinguishable, some V segments were excluded, TRBV6-2 and TRBV6-3 among them. Under in vitro conditions, three CMV-associated chains were confirmed as specific for CMV antigens.

Germline V gene lookup returns CDR1 MGHRA and CDR2 YSYEKL. V dropped 2 bases and J dropped 0 bases, with 20 bases sitting between them. The CDR3 is made up of 18 amino acids. Sequencing was performed on PBMCs. The chain employs TRBV4-1 and TRBJ2-7; D is unresolved. This TCR was sampled from a man in his forties or fifties in good health and CMV-seropositive. CDR3 coding DNA: TGCGCCAGCAGCCAATATAGTTCGACAACTTCCTTCTCCTACGAGCAGTACTTC. This translates into CASSQYSSTTSFSYEQYF.